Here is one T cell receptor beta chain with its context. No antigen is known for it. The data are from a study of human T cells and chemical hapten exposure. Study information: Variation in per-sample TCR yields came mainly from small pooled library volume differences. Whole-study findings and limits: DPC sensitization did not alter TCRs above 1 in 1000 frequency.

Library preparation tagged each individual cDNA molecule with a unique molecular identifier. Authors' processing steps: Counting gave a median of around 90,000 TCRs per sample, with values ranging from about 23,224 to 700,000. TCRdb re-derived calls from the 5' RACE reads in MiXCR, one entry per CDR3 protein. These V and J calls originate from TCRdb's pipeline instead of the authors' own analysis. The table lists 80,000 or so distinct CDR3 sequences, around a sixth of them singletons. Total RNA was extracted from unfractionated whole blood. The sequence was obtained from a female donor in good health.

The CDR3 DNA reads TGTGCCAGCAGCCTTCCCGGGACACTGCCCTACAATGAGCAGTTCTTC. Amino acid sequence: CASSLPGTLPYNEQFF. This chain links TRBV7-2 with TRBJ2-1; D may be TRBD1 (6 bases). The CDR3 contains 16 residues. V gave up 5 bases and J gave up 2 bases, with 16 bases separating them. The germline gives CDR1 SGHTA, CDR2 FQGNSA.